This TCR beta chain came from a study of vaccination effects on CD4 cells after COVID-19. Across the whole study: Participants were given two doses of BNT162b2 or mRNA-1273 vaccine. Overall study findings and caveats: Convalescent patients were scarce in the study, and it lacked early post-infection timepoints. Clones of infection and vaccine origin contracted markedly late after vaccination.

Measured with immunoSEQ multiplex PCR; TCRdb has only the in-frame clones, and not every one. Of tens of thousands of clones listed, approximately 74% were seen once; the top ten hold over 2.5%. Using viral peptide pools, the ViraFEST assay grew out antigen-specific CD4+ T cells prior to sequencing. Following 10 days of culture, CD4+ T cells were isolated. Vaccinees lacked prior SARS-CoV-2 infection and tested negative for nucleocapsid antibodies. It was with 10 IU/ml IL-2 and around 10 ug/ml peptides that 1.5 million to 2 million PBMC per well were cultured. Turning to this clone: Its target is not known.

Germline CDR1 reads MNHEY; CDR2 reads SVGAGI. V lost 3 bases and J 4 bases, leaving 12 bases between the germline ends. The CDR3 is 15 residues long. The genes are TRBV6-5 and TRBJ2-2, with D perhaps matching TRBD1 or TRBD2 (5 bases each). Material: CD4+ T cells from PBMCs cultured with HCoV-NL63 spike peptides, obtained before COVID-19 vaccination. The clonotype was recovered from a human donor who received a COVID-19 vaccine. The CDR3 spells CASSYAWGTTGELFF. CDR3 DNA sequence: TGTGCCAGCAGTTATGCCTGGGGGACCACCGGGGAGCTGTTTTTT.